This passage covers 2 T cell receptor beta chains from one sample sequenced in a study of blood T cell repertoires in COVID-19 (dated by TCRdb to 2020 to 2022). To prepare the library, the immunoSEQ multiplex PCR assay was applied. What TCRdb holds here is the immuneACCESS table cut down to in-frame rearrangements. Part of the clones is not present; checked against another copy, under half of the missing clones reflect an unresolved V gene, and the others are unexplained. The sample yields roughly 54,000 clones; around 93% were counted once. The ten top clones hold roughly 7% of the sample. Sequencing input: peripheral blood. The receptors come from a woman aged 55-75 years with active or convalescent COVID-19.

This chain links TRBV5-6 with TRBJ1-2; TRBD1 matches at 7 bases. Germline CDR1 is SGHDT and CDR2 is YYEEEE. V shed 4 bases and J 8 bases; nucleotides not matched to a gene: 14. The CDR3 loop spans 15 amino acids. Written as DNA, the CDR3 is TGTGCCAGCAGCCGACCTACAGGGGCGTCTATGGGCTACACCTTC. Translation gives CASSRPTGASMGYTF.

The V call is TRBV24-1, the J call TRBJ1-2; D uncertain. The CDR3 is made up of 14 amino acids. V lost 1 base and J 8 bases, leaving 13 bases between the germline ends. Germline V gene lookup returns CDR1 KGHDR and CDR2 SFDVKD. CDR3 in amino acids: CATSDLKSGHGYTF. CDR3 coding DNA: TGTGCCACCAGTGATTTAAAGTCGGGTCACGGCTACACCTTC.